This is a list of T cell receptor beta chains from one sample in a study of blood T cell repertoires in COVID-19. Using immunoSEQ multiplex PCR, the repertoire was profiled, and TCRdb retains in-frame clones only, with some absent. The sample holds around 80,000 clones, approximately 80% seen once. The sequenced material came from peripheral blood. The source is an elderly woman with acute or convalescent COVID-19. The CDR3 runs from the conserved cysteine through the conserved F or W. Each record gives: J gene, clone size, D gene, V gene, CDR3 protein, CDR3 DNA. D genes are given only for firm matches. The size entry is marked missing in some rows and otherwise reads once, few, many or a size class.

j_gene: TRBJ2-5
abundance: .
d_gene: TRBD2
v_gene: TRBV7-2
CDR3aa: CASSLLAGGRGETQYF
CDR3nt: TGTGCCAGCAGCCTACTAGCGGGGGGGCGTGGAGAGACCCAGTACTTC

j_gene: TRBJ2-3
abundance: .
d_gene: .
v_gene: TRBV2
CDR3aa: CASSGPDTQYF
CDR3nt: TGTGCCAGCAGTGGGCCAGATACGCAGTATTTT

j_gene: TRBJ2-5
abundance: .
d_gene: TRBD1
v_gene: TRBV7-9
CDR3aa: CASSSGQYQETQYF
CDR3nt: TGTGCCAGCAGCTCGGGACAGTACCAAGAGACCCAGTACTTC

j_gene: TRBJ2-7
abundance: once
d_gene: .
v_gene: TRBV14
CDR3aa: CASSQVVGGEQYF
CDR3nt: TGTGCCAGCAGCCAAGTCGTCGGAGGAGAGCAGTACTTC

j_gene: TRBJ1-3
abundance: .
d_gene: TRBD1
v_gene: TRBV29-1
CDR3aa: CSATGGNGNTIYF
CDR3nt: TGCAGCGCTACAGGGGGTAATGGAAACACCATATATTTT

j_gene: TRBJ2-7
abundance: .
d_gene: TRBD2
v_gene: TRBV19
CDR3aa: CASSIRGTGGGYEQYF
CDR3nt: TGTGCCAGTAGTATACGCGGTACAGGCGGGGGGTACGAGCAGTACTTC

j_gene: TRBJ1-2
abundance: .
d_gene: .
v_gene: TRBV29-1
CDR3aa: CSASKRGNYGYTF
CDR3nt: TGCAGCGCCTCTAAGAGAGGGAACTATGGCTACACCTTC

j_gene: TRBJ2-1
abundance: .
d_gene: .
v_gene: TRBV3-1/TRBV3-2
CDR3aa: CASSQPGRAYNEQFF
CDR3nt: TGTGCCAGCAGCCAACCGGGAAGGGCCTACAATGAGCAGTTCTTC

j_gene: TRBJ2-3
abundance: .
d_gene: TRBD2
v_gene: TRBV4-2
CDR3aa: CASSLKRGALTDTQYF
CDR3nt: TGTGCCAGCAGCCTTAAGCGGGGGGCCCTCACAGATACGCAGTATTTT

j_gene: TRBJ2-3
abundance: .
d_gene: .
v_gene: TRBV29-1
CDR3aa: CSVVGSGTSTDTQYF
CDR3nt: TGCAGCGTTGTGGGGTCCGGGACTAGCACAGATACGCAGTATTTT

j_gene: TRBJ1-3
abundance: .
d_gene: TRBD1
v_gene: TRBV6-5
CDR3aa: CASSLQGFPGNTIYF
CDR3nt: TGTGCCAGCAGCCTACAGGGGTTCCCTGGAAACACCATATATTTT

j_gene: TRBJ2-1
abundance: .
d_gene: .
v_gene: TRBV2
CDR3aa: CASSEGPHEQFF
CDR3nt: TGTGCCAGCAGTGAGGGGCCGCATGAGCAGTTCTTC

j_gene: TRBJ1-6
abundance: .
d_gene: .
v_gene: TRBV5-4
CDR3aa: CASSLPGDPYNSPLHF
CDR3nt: TGTGCCAGCAGCTTGCCAGGGGATCCCTATAATTCACCCCTCCACTTT

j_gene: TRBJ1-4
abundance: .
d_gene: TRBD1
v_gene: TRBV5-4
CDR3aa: CASSYRDREEKLFF
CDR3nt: TGTGCCAGCAGCTACCGGGACAGGGAGGAAAAACTGTTTTTT

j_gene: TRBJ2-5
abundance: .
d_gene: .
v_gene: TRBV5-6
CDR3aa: CASSQQMRQETQYF
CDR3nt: TGTGCCAGCAGCCAACAAATGAGGCAAGAGACCCAGTACTTC

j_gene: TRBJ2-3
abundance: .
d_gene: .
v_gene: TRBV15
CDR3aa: CATSRDKLVTDTQYF
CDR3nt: TGTGCCACCAGCAGAGATAAACTAGTAACAGATACGCAGTATTTT

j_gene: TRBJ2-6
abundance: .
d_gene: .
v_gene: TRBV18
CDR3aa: CASSPGQGSSGANVLTF
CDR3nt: TGTGCCAGCTCACCAGGGCAGGGAAGCTCTGGGGCCAACGTCCTGACTTTC

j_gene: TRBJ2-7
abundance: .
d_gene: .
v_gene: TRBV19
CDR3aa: CASSFRQALGEQYF
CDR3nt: TGTGCCAGTAGTTTTCGGCAGGCTTTAGGCGAGCAGTACTTC